This TCR beta chain emerged from a study of cytomegalovirus exposure and HLA in healthy donors. This CDR3 has 15 amino acids. Germline lookup yields CDR1 SGHAT and CDR2 FQNNGV. Trimming cost V 7 bases and J 1 base, with 11 bases left between them. Sequencing used immunoSEQ multiplex PCR; TCRdb keeps in-frame clones, though not all of them. Among around 86,000 clones listed, approximately 94% were seen once. Source material: PBMCs. The TCR comes from a woman in her twenties or thirties in good health and CMV-seropositive. This chain joins TRBV11-2 and TRBJ2-6; D unresolved. This CDR3 reads CASTNHLSGANVLTF. The CDR3 DNA is TGTGCCAGCACCAATCACCTATCTGGGGCCAACGTCCTGACTTTC.